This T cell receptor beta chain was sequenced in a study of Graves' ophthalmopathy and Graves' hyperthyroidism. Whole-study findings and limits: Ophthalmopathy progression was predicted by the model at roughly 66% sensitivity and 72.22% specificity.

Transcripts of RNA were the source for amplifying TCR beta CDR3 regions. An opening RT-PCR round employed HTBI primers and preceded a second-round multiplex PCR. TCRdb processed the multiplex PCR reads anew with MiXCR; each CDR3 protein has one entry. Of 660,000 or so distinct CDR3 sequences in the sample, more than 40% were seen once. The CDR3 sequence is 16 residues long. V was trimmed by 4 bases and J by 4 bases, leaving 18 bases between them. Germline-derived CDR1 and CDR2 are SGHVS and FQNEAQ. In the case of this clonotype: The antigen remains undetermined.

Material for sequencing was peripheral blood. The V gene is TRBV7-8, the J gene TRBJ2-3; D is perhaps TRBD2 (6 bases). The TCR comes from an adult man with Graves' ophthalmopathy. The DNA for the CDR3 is TGTGCCAGCAGCTCCAGGAGGGCGGGGTACGCAGATACGCAGTATTTT. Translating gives CASSSRRAGYADTQYF.